The 24 T cell receptor beta chains given below trace back to one sample, sequenced in a study of cytomegalovirus exposure and HLA in healthy donors. This PCR relied on a set of 60 Vbeta primers and 13 Jbeta primers. The protocol was immunoSEQ multiplex PCR, while the TCRdb copy is restricted to in-frame clones and leaves out a portion. The sample totals about 74,000 clones; its top ten clones hold 7.5%. Sequencing was carried out using PBMCs. These receptors were obtained from a female donor in good health and CMV-seropositive.

V is TRBV6-5 and J is TRBJ1-2; no clear D gene. V dropped 5 bases and J dropped 10 bases, with 14 bases sitting between them. The length of the CDR3 is 12 residues. The V gene's germline CDR1 is MNHEY and CDR2 SVGAGI. CDR3 nucleotide sequence: TGTGCCAGCAGTCCAGTGGGCTTAGACTACACCTTC. Translation gives CASSPVGLDYTF.

The chain recombines TRBV18 with TRBJ1-1; D is possibly TRBD1 (5 bases). V lost 0 bases to trimming and J lost 5 bases, with 13 bases between them. The CDR3 runs to 15 residues. The V gene's germline CDR1 is KGHSH and CDR2 LQKENI. The CDR3 protein is CASSPPGGAGTEAFF. The CDR3 bases are TGTGCCAGCTCACCACCAGGCGGGGCCGGTACTGAAGCTTTCTTT.

The chain is built from TRBV18 and TRBJ2-5; TRBD2 aligns across 11 bases. Trimming removed 0 bases from V and 2 bases from J; junction bases left unmatched: 5. The CDR3 spans 17 residues. Germline-derived CDR1 and CDR2 are KGHSH and LQKENI. Here the CDR3 reads CASSPPGTSGYQETQYF. The CDR3 DNA sequence: TGTGCCAGCTCACCACCCGGGACTAGCGGATATCAAGAGACCCAGTACTTC.

The chain uses TRBV5-4 and TRBJ2-3; 7 bases are a match to TRBD2. In germline, CDR1 is SGHNT, CDR2 YYREEE (reference sequence). V shed 4 bases and J 6 bases; nucleotides not matched to a gene: 14. CDR3 length equals 16 residues. DNA for the CDR3: TGTGCCAGCAGCCCACACGGGGCTAGCGGTCCGGATACGCAGTATTTT. Its protein is CASSPHGASGPDTQYF.

The V call is TRBV19, the J call TRBJ2-3; D ambiguous. Germline assignment: CDR1 LNHDA and CDR2 SQIVND (reference sequence). Trimming shortened V by 4 bases and J by 6 bases, and 20 bases separated the two germline ends. This CDR3 comprises 16 residues. The CDR3 coding sequence is TGTGCCAGTAGTACCGCCTCACCGCTAGGAACGGATACGCAGTATTTT. Protein sequence: CASSTASPLGTDTQYF. Full variable domain (missing parts from reference TRBV19 and TRBJ2-3): DGGITQSPKYLFRKEGQNVTLSCEQNLNHDAMYWYRQDPGQGLRLIYYSQIVNDFQKGDIAEGYSVSREKKESFPLTVTSAQKNPTAFYLCASSTASPLGTDTQYFGPGTRLTVL.

The chain is built from TRBV4-3 and TRBJ1-2; weak D call: TRBD1 (6 bases). The CDR3 consists of 16 residues. Trimming shortened V by 0 bases and J by 4 bases, and 15 bases separated the two germline ends. Germline CDR1 LGHNA, CDR2 YSLEER. This CDR3 is CASSQDPDSRTYGYTF. DNA of the CDR3: TGCGCCAGCAGCCAAGATCCGGACAGCCGAACCTATGGCTACACCTTC.

The V and J genes are TRBV6-1 and TRBJ1-1; 11 bases line up with TRBD1. From germline, CDR1 is MNHNS and CDR2 SASEGT. V lost 3 bases and J lost 11; bases outside the gene matches: 11. CDR3 length: 15 residues. This CDR3 is CASSDGGTGGSQAFF. DNA for the CDR3: TGTGCCAGCAGTGATGGGGGGACAGGGGGTAGTCAGGCTTTCTTT.

The chain has TRBV28 and TRBJ1-5, with a possible D match to TRBD1 (5 bases). The CDR3 has 14 amino acids. The germline CDR1 and CDR2 sequences are MDHEN and SYDVKM. Trimming cost V 7 bases and J 5 bases, with 15 bases left between them. The CDR3 DNA sequence: TGTGCCAGCACTAAACCCAGGGCACATCAGCCCCAGCATTTT. Its protein product is CASTKPRAHQPQHF.

In the case of this clone: Other nucleotide sequences in the sample specify the same CDR3. V usage is TRBV4-1 and J usage is TRBJ2-1, with TRBD2 matching 7 bases. J gave up 6 bases and V 1 base, and 9 bases lay outside the gene matches. This CDR3 is built from 16 residues. CDR1 is MGHRA, CDR2 YSYEKL, per germline. The CDR3 DNA sequence: TGCGCCAGCAGCCAAGCAGGAGCGGGGAATGCCAATGAGCAGTTCTTC. Protein product: CASSQAGAGNANEQFF.

The rearrangement uses TRBV5-1 and TRBJ2-5; 11 positions agree with TRBD2. Germline V gene lookup returns CDR1 SGHRS and CDR2 YFSETQ. Unmatched junction bases numbered 12, after V lost 1 base and J lost 4 bases. This CDR3 region has 18 residues. The DNA of the CDR3 is TGCGCCAGCAGCTTGTGGCTAGCGGGAGGTGGAGGGCCAGAGACCCAGTACTTC. Translating it yields CASSLWLAGGGGPETQYF.

The genes are TRBV27 and TRBJ2-7, with 10 bases fitting TRBD2. V shed 2 bases and J 3 bases; nucleotides not matched to a gene: 1. Germline V gene lookup returns CDR1 MNHEY and CDR2 SMNVEV (reference sequence). The CDR3 has 14 residues. The CDR3 here is CASSLVAGGYEQYF. CDR3 nucleotide sequence: TGTGCCAGCAGTTTAGTAGCGGGAGGCTACGAGCAGTACTTC.

J is TRBJ1-1 and V is TRBV6-1; the D gene is possibly TRBD1 (5 bases). Germline assignment: CDR1 MNHNS and CDR2 SASEGT. The V end was cut by 6 bases, the J end by 2 bases, with 13 bases between. This CDR3 comprises 14 residues. As DNA, the CDR3 is TGTGCCAGCAGGGGAGGGGCTCGAAACACTGAAGCTTTCTTT. Its translation: CASRGGARNTEAFF.

Concerning this clone itself: The sample contains more than one DNA sequence encoding this CDR3. V is TRBV4-3 and J is TRBJ2-2; TRBD2 matches 8 bases. The CDR3 extends over 17 amino acids. Germline CDR1 reads LGHNA; CDR2 reads YSLEER. The junction had 4 bases not matched to a gene; V was cut back by 1 base and J by 0 bases. As DNA, the CDR3 is TGCGCCAGCAGCCAAGTTCCGGGACTAGCGAACACCGGGGAGCTGTTTTTT. Protein: CASSQVPGLANTGELFF.

J is TRBJ2-5 and V is TRBV18, with 7 bases matching TRBD2. From germline, CDR1 is KGHSH and CDR2 LQKENI. V lost 1 base, J lost 1 base, and 3 bases stayed unmatched. The CDR3 sequence is 15 residues long. CDR3 in amino acids: CASSPRLAVQETQYF. The CDR3 nucleotides read TGTGCCAGCTCACCACGTCTAGCGGTCCAAGAGACCCAGTACTTC.

The V and J genes are TRBV4-1 and TRBJ1-2, with a tentative D call TRBD1 (6 bases). This CDR3 contains 15 residues. CDR1 is MGHRA and CDR2 is YSYEKL in the germline V gene. Trimming stripped 3 bases from V and 4 bases from J, with 15 bases between. CDR3 sequence: CASSHRTELSYGYTF. The CDR3 DNA is TGCGCCAGCAGCCATCGGACAGAGCTGTCCTATGGCTACACCTTC.

V and J are TRBV19 and TRBJ1-2, with TRBD1 as a possible D gene (5 bases). CDR1 is LNHDA, CDR2 SQIVND, per germline (reference sequence). The CDR3 covers 19 residues. The V end lost 2 bases, the J end lost 2 bases, and 24 bases lay between the germline ends. In DNA form, the CDR3 reads TGTGCCAGTAGTATATTAACAGGAATAAGCCCCAGATACAACTATGGCTACACCTTC. Amino acids: CASSILTGISPRYNYGYTF.

This sequence joins TRBV5-4 and TRBJ2-5; D is possibly TRBD1 (5 bases). The CDR3 length is 14 residues. CDR1 SGHNT and CDR2 YYREEE come from the germline V gene (reference sequence). V lost 4 bases and J lost 5, with 15 bases in between. Here the CDR3 reads CASSPVWGHETQYF. The CDR3 DNA reads as TGTGCCAGCAGCCCTGTATGGGGCCATGAGACCCAGTACTTC.

The genes are TRBV29-1 and TRBJ1-2; 7 positions match TRBD1. V trimming: 7 bases; J trimming: 2 bases; junction bases outside the gene matches: 10. The CDR3 is made up of 14 amino acids. Looked up from germline, CDR1 is SQVTM and CDR2 is ANQGSEA. CDR3 in DNA: TGCAGCGCCTGGACAGGAGCTAGAAACTATGGCTACACCTTC. Translating gives CSAWTGARNYGYTF.

As DNA, the CDR3 is TGTGCCAGCGGGGGCGAGGGGCGAAACATTCAGTACTTC. This gives the protein CASGGEGRNIQYF. V and J are TRBV9 and TRBJ2-4, with D maybe TRBD1 (6 bases). Germline-derived CDR1 and CDR2 are SGDLS and YYNGEE. CDR3 size: 13 residues. V lost 7 bases to trimming and J lost 6 bases, with 14 bases between them.

The chain couples TRBV15 to TRBJ2-7, with 11 bases identical to TRBD2. This CDR3 is 18 amino acids long. Germline V gives CDR1 LNHNV, CDR2 YYDKDF (reference sequence). V was clipped by 0 bases and J by 2 bases; unmatched bases: 9. The CDR3 DNA reads as TGTGCCACCAGCAGAGACCCTAACCTAGCGGGGGGAACCTACGAGCAGTACTTC. This sequence encodes CATSRDPNLAGGTYEQYF.

V gene TRBV5-1 combines with J gene TRBJ1-1; 7 nucleotides line up with TRBD1. Germline V gene data show CDR1 as SGHRS and CDR2 as YFSETQ. Trimming removed 1 base from V and 2 bases from J; junction bases left unmatched: 8. The CDR3 is 16 amino acids. CDR3: CASSLPTGQLNTEAFF. CDR3 bases: TGCGCCAGCAGCTTGCCCACGGGACAGCTCAACACTGAAGCTTTCTTT.

This chain uses TRBV5-1 with TRBJ2-7; D remains ambiguous. Deletions cut 4 bases from V and 0 bases from J, with 11 bases between. This CDR3 spans 14 amino acids. Germline V gene lookup returns CDR1 SGHRS and CDR2 YFSETQ. The CDR3 spells CASSMVVDSYEQYF. The DNA for the CDR3 is TGCGCCAGCAGCATGGTCGTAGACTCCTACGAGCAGTACTTC.

The chain carries TRBV27 and TRBJ2-1; a possible D gene is TRBD2 (7 bases). The CDR3 is 15 residues long. V shed 7 bases and J shed 4 bases, with 17 bases lying between them. Germline assignment: CDR1 MNHEY and CDR2 SMNVEV (reference sequence). The DNA of the CDR3 is TGTGCCAGCAACTCACGGGGGGCCGGATACAATGAGCAGTTCTTC. This encodes CASNSRGAGYNEQFF.

The chain uses TRBV29-1 and TRBJ1-1; perhaps TRBD1 as D (5 bases). Germline assignment: CDR1 SQVTM and CDR2 ANQGSEA. Deletions cut 6 bases from V and 8 bases from J, with 16 bases between. This CDR3 region has 12 residues. The CDR3 spells CSVGAGTTEAFF. The CDR3 coding sequence is TGCAGCGTAGGGGCAGGAACTACCGAAGCTTTCTTT.